A single sample gave rise to the 30 T cell receptor beta chains below, sequenced in a study of OX40 agonist ivuxolimab in advanced cancers. Assay: immunoSEQ multiplex PCR; the TCRdb copy retains only in-frame clones and omits some. The repertoire holds about 81,000 clones, with roughly four fifths as singletons. Specimen: CD4+ or CD8+ T cells sorted from blood, collected in a trial of the OX40 agonist ivuxolimab. The receptors were gathered from an adult with an advanced solid tumor such as melanoma, head and neck, liver or kidney cancer.

The rearrangement uses TRBV4-1 and TRBJ2-1, with 14 positions matching TRBD2. The CDR3 has 16 residues. Germline CDR1 and CDR2: MGHRA and YSYEKL. The trim removed 1 base at V and 8 bases at J, leaving 4 bases unmatched. CDR3 in amino acids: CASSQGLAGGRDEQFF. The CDR3 DNA reads TGCGCCAGCAGCCAAGGACTAGCGGGGGGGCGGGATGAGCAGTTCTTC.

This chain links TRBV28 with TRBJ2-7; no clear D. With 5 bases removed from V and 1 base from J, the gap between germline ends came to 21 bases. The CDR3 spans 17 residues. CDR1 is MDHEN, CDR2 SYDVKM, per germline. CDR3 residues: CASSPPVSTPGSYEQYF. In DNA form, the CDR3 reads TGTGCCAGCAGTCCACCCGTGTCCACCCCTGGATCCTACGAGCAGTACTTC.

This clone was observed once. This chain uses TRBV7-6 with TRBJ2-3; a possible D gene is TRBD2 (5 bases). V lost 6 bases and J 3 bases, leaving 19 bases between the germline ends. This CDR3 has 16 residues. Germline CDR1 and CDR2: SGHVS and FNYEAQ. CDR3 DNA sequence: TGTGCCAGCAGAAGAGGGCTTTTGGGGAATACAGATACGCAGTATTTT. Protein sequence: CASRRGLLGNTDTQYF.

V is TRBV4-3 and J is TRBJ2-7; no definite D call. Germline V gene sequence: CDR1 LGHNA, CDR2 YSLEER. This CDR3 is 13 amino acids long. Trimming stripped 0 bases from V and 1 base from J, with 4 bases between. In DNA form, the CDR3 reads TGCGCCAGCAGCCAAGAGGGGTCCTACGAGCAGTACTTC. Translating it yields CASSQEGSYEQYF.

The chain recombines TRBV15 with TRBJ2-5; tentatively, D is TRBD2 (5 bases). The J call is in doubt because the DNA end fits TRBJ2-7 better. Germline V gene sequence: CDR1 LNHNV, CDR2 YYDKDF (reference sequence). The CDR3 spans 13 residues. The chain's CDR3 is CATEADDAYEQYF. In DNA form, the CDR3 reads TGTGCCACCGAAGCGGATGATGCCTACGAGCAGTACTTC.

The V and J genes are TRBV27 and TRBJ1-6; TRBD1 agrees at 7 bases. V dropped 5 bases and J dropped 8; count of bases not matched to a gene: 9. CDR3 length equals 15 residues. Per germline, CDR1 MNHEY and CDR2 SMNVEV (reference sequence). CDR3 loop: CASSIGTAYDSPLHF. The CDR3 DNA reads TGTGCCAGCAGTATCGGGACAGCGTATGATTCACCCCTCCACTTT.

The chain couples TRBV27 to TRBJ1-6; D possibly corresponds to TRBD1 (6 bases). The CDR3 sequence is 14 residues long. CDR1 and CDR2 (germline): MNHEY, SMNVEV (reference sequence). Trimming removed 7 bases from V and 10 bases from J, with 17 bases in between. The DNA of the CDR3 is TGTGCCAGCACCTACCGGGACAAAAGGTCACCCCTCCACTTT. It yields the protein CASTYRDKRSPLHF.

The genes are TRBV5-8 and TRBJ1-1, with D hard to call. The CDR3 has 13 amino acids. Germline CDR1 and CDR2: SGHTS and YDEGEE. The V end lost 9 bases, the J end lost 2 bases, and 14 bases lay between the germline ends. The CDR3 bases are TGTGCCACCGCAGAGGACGTAAACACTGAAGCTTTCTTT. This codes for CATAEDVNTEAFF.

The J gene is TRBJ1-4, the V gene TRBV19, with D possibly TRBD1 on 6 matching bases. This CDR3 has 16 amino acids. CDR1 LNHDA and CDR2 SQIVND come from the germline V gene (reference sequence). CDR3 region: CAPVRRGDIPNEKLFF. CDR3 DNA sequence: TGTGCGCCAGTGCGCCGGGGGGACATACCTAATGAAAAACTGTTTTTT.

The chain is built from TRBV19 and TRBJ2-2; TRBD2 matches at 12 bases. Trimming removed 6 bases from V and 3 bases from J; junction bases left unmatched: 8. From germline, CDR1 is LNHDA and CDR2 SQIVND (reference sequence). The CDR3 is 17 residues long. This chain's CDR3 is CASSLRLAGVDTGELFF. The CDR3, as DNA: TGTGCCAGTAGCCTCCGACTAGCGGGAGTGGACACCGGGGAGCTGTTTTTT.

As DNA, the CDR3 is TGCAGCCTGGGACAGGGGGGAATCACAGATACGCAGTATTTT. Protein sequence: CSLGQGGITDTQYF. The chain employs TRBV29-1 and TRBJ2-3; TRBD1 matches at 11 bases. The CDR3 is 14 amino acids. The J segment lost 2 bases and the V segment lost 8 bases, leaving 6 bases of the junction unmatched. The germline V gene encodes CDR1 SQVTM and CDR2 ANQGSEA.

The rearrangement uses TRBV28 and TRBJ1-1; D remains unclear. V shed 5 bases and J shed 7 bases, with 14 bases lying between them. Germline V lookup: CDR1 MDHEN, CDR2 SYDVKM. The length of the CDR3 is 13 residues. The DNA for the CDR3 is TGTGCCAGCAGTGTCGACAATGAGCTTGAAGCTTTCTTT. Translating gives CASSVDNELEAFF. Full variable domain (missing parts from reference TRBV28 and TRBJ1-1): DVKVTQSSRYLVKRTGEKVFLECVQDMDHENMFWYRQDPGLGLRLIYFSYDVKMKEKGDIPEGYSVSREKKERFSLILESASTNQTSMYLCASSVDNELEAFFGQGTRLTVV.

CDR3 loop: CASSVVGRETQYF. The CDR3 region has the DNA TGTGCCAGCAGCGTAGTGGGGAGGGAGACCCAGTACTTC. The J gene is TRBJ2-5, the V gene TRBV9; maybe TRBD2 (6 bases). V gave up 0 bases and J gave up 5 bases, with 8 bases separating them. The CDR3 covers 13 residues. Germline V CDR1 and CDR2: SGDLS, YYNGEE. Full variable domain (outside the CDR3, taken from reference TRBV9 and TRBJ2-5): DSGVTQTPKHLITATGQRVTLRCSPRSGDLSVYWYQQSLDQGLQFLIQYYNGEERAKGNILERFSAQQFPDLHSELNLSSLELGDSALYFCASSVVGRETQYFGPGTRLLVL.

The V gene is TRBV4-1, the J gene TRBJ1-1, with a weak D call TRBD1 (6 bases). V lost 1 base, J lost 1 base, and 7 bases lay in between. This CDR3 has 14 residues. Germline V lookup: CDR1 MGHRA, CDR2 YSYEKL. The CDR3 spells CASSQAGQNTEAFF. The DNA for the CDR3 is TGCGCCAGCAGCCAAGCGGGACAGAACACTGAAGCTTTCTTT.

J is TRBJ1-4 and V is TRBV7-2; D is perhaps TRBD1 (6 bases). CDR1 is SGHTA and CDR2 is FQGNSA in the germline V gene. V was shortened by 8 bases and J by 4 bases, with 20 bases between the two germline ends. CDR3 length: 16 amino acids. CDR3 loop: CASSLRPTGHNEKLFF. CDR3 DNA sequence: TGTGCCAGCTCCCTACGACCGACAGGCCATAATGAAAAACTGTTTTTT.

This clone was picked up one time. The gene calls are TRBV5-4 and TRBJ1-1, with unresolved D. V dropped 0 bases and J dropped 6 bases, with 12 bases sitting between them. CDR1 is SGHNT and CDR2 is YYREEE in the germline V gene (reference sequence). CDR3 length equals 14 residues. DNA for the CDR3: TGTGCCAGCAGCTTGGCCCCCTGGGTTGCTGAAGCTTTCTTT. Protein sequence: CASSLAPWVAEAFF.

The V gene is TRBV6-1, the J gene TRBJ2-1, with D unresolved. Trimming shortened V by 3 bases and J by 3 bases, and 15 bases separated the two germline ends. Germline V CDR1 and CDR2: MNHNS, SASEGT. This CDR3 is 16 amino acids long. The CDR3 region has the DNA TGTGCCAGCAGTGAGATGCATGGGGTCTTCTACAATGAGCAGTTCTTC. It encodes CASSEMHGVFYNEQFF.

J is TRBJ2-4 and V is TRBV27; weak D call: TRBD1 (5 bases). The CDR3 runs 14 residues. V was cut by 6 bases and J by 7 bases, with 16 bases left in between. Germline assignment: CDR1 MNHEY and CDR2 SMNVEV (reference sequence). In DNA, the CDR3 is TGTGCCAGCAGCCCCGAGGACAACGGGAACATTCAGTACTTC. Translated, it gives CASSPEDNGNIQYF.

The chain recombines TRBV11-2 with TRBJ2-5; the match to TRBD2 covers 7 bases. Trimming removed 1 base from V and 3 bases from J; junction bases left unmatched: 8. Germline CDR1 SGHAT, CDR2 FQNNGV. The CDR3 contains 16 residues. In DNA, the CDR3 is TGTGCCAGCAGCTTAGGATCGGGACTAAGGAAAGAGACCCAGTACTTC. It yields the protein CASSLGSGLRKETQYF.

The rearrangement uses TRBV27 and TRBJ1-6; TRBD1 matches at 8 bases. Germline lookup yields CDR1 MNHEY and CDR2 SMNVEV (reference sequence). The CDR3 length is 14 residues. The junction had 7 bases not matched to a gene; V was cut back by 6 bases and J by 9 bases. The CDR3 DNA follows: TGTGCCAGCAGCCGACAGGGGCTCGTTTCACCCCTCCACTTT. Translation: CASSRQGLVSPLHF.

This rearrangement joins TRBV28 to TRBJ2-1, with TRBD2 matching over 7 bases. The CDR3 runs 15 residues. The germline V gene has CDR1 MDHEN and CDR2 SYDVKM. V shed 5 bases, J shed 10 bases, and the junction held 14 bases outside the gene matches. The CDR3 nucleotides read TGTGCCAGCAGTATTTATGACGGGGACTACCTCGAGCAGTTCTTC. Encoded protein: CASSIYDGDYLEQFF.

This chain links TRBV27 with TRBJ1-6; 8 positions agree with TRBD1. The length of the CDR3 is 14 residues. Looked up from germline, CDR1 is MNHEY and CDR2 is SMNVEV (reference sequence). V shed 6 bases, J shed 6 bases, and the junction held 4 bases outside the gene matches. As DNA, the CDR3 is TGTGCCAGCAGGGAACAGGGGGGTAATTCACCCCTCCACTTT. Protein product: CASREQGGNSPLHF.

Points on this clone: Lacking the conserved final phenylalanine or tryptophan, this CDR3 likely reflects a read error. CDR3: CASSPTGYEQYL. The DNA of the CDR3 is TGTGCCAGCAGCCCCACAGGTTACGAGCAGTACCTC. V gene TRBV7-9 combines with J gene TRBJ2-7; perhaps TRBD1 as D (5 bases). Germline CDR1 is SEHNR and CDR2 is FQNEAQ (reference sequence). CDR3 length equals 12 residues. The V gene lost 5 bases and the J gene lost 4 bases, with 9 bases spanning the gap.

V usage is TRBV27 and J usage is TRBJ2-7; D unclear. V shed 5 bases and J shed 1 base, with 15 bases lying between them. The germline gives CDR1 MNHEY, CDR2 SMNVEV (reference sequence). This CDR3 is 15 amino acids long. The CDR3 loop reads CASSARAPVSYEQYF. Written as DNA, the CDR3 is TGTGCCAGCAGTGCCCGGGCCCCCGTGTCCTACGAGCAGTACTTC.

The V call is TRBV27, the J call TRBJ2-3; no clear D. The CDR3 has 13 amino acids. Germline CDR1 reads MNHEY; CDR2 reads SMNVEV (reference sequence). Between the trimmed V and J ends, which lost 5 bases and 5 bases, there was a span of 11 bases. In DNA form, the CDR3 reads TGTGCCAGCAGTCCCGGGCCTAGAGATACGCAGTATTTT. Protein product: CASSPGPRDTQYF.

CDR3 nucleotides: TGTGCCAGCAGTCCCCGCGGGAGTCCCAATGAGCAGTTCTTC. This encodes CASSPRGSPNEQFF. The chain is built from TRBV28 and TRBJ2-1; 7 bases match TRBD2. Germline trimming cut 5 bases from V and 6 bases from J; bases unmatched to any gene: 7. Per the germline V gene, CDR1 is MDHEN and CDR2 is SYDVKM. This CDR3 is 14 amino acids long.

This chain joins TRBV27 and TRBJ2-6; 9 bases line up with TRBD1. Germline V gives CDR1 MNHEY, CDR2 SMNVEV (reference sequence). The CDR3 runs to 19 residues. Trimming removed 0 bases from V and 0 bases from J; junction bases left unmatched: 6. CDR3 in DNA: TGTGCCAGCAGTTTATCCGCCGGGACAGGGATCTCTGGGGCCAACGTCCTGACTTTC. Protein sequence: CASSLSAGTGISGANVLTF.

Here the CDR3 DNA reads TGCAGCGTTGAAGAATACACCGGGGAGCTGTTTTTT. Its protein is CSVEEYTGELFF. The V gene is TRBV29-1, the J gene TRBJ2-2; D is unclear. This CDR3 contains 12 residues. V shed 0 bases and J shed 3 bases, with 2 bases lying between them. In germline, CDR1 is SQVTM, CDR2 ANQGSEA.

The chain uses TRBV4-2 and TRBJ2-3, with no clear D. CDR1 LGHNA and CDR2 YNFKEQ come from the germline V gene. The CDR3 has 14 residues. The germline V and J ends were trimmed by 4 bases and 4 bases, with 12 bases remaining between them. The CDR3 reads CASSPAGPSDTQYF. CDR3 coding DNA: TGTGCCAGCAGCCCGGCAGGCCCATCAGATACGCAGTATTTT.

The chain combines TRBV7-3 with TRBJ2-1, with D uncertain. CDR1 SGHTA and CDR2 FQGTGA come from the germline V gene. This CDR3 has 16 amino acids. Trimming removed 1 base from V and 0 bases from J, with 10 bases in between. The CDR3 DNA sequence: TGTGCCAGCAGCTTAAGCGGTCTATCCTCCTACAATGAGCAGTTCTTC. This codes for CASSLSGLSSYNEQFF.